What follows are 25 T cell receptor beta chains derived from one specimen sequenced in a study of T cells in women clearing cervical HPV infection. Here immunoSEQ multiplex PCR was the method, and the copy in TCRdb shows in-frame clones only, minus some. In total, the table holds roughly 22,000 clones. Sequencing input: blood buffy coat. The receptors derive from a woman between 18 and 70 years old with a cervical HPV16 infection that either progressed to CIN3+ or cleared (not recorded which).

The sequenced part of the CDR3 DNA is TGTGCCAGTAGAACCGACAACGCCAGACACAATGAAAAG. Protein product: CASRTDNARHNEK. The whole CDR3 protein reads CASRTDNARHNEKLFF. This rearrangement joins TRBV19 to TRBJ2-2; no firm D call. The read is 3 residues too short to cover the CDR3 end, so that end is filled in from the germline J gene. This CDR3 contains 16 residues. The V gene's germline CDR1 is LNHDA and CDR2 SQIVND (reference sequence).

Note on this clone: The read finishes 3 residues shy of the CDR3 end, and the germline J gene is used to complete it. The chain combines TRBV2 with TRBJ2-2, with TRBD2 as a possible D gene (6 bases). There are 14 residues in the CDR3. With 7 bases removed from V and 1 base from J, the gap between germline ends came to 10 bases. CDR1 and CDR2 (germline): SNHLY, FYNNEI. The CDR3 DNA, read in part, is TGTGCCAGCACAAACGGGGGGAACACCGGGGAG. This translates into CASTNGGNTGE. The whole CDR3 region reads CASTNGGNTGELFF.

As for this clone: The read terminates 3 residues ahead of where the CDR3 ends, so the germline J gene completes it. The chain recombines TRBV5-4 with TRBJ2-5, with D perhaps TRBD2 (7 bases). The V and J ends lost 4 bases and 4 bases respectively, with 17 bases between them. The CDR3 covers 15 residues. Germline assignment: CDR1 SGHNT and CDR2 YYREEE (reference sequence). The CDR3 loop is CASSKDAGGAETQYF. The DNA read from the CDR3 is TGTGCCAGCAGCAAAGACGCTGGGGGGGCAGAGACC.

The CDR3 sequence: CASSLEYSPGEQFF. The sequenced CDR3 bases are TGTGCCAGCAGCTTAGAATACAGTCCTGGTGAG. The chain employs TRBV11-2 and TRBJ2-1; no clear D gene. The read terminates 3 residues ahead of where the CDR3 ends, so the germline J gene completes it. This CDR3 has 14 amino acids. Germline loops: CDR1 SGHAT, CDR2 FQNNGV. With 0 bases removed from V and 9 bases from J, the gap between germline ends came to 12 bases.

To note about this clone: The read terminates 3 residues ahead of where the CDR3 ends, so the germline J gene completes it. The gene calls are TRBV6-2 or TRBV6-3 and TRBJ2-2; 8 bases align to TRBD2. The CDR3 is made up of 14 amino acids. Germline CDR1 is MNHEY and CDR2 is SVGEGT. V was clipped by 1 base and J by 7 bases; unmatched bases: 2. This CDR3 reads CASSYLAGNGELFF. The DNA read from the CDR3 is TGTGCCAGCAGTTACTTAGCGGGAAACGGGGAG.

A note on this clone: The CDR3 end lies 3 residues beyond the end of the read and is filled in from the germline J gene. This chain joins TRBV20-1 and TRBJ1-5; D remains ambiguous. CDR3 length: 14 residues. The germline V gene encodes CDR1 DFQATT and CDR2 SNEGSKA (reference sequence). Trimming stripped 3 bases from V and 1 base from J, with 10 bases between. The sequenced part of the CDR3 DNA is TGCAGTGCTAGTCCTAGCAGAAGCAATCAGCCC. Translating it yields CSASPSRSNQP. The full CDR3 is CSASPSRSNQPQHF.

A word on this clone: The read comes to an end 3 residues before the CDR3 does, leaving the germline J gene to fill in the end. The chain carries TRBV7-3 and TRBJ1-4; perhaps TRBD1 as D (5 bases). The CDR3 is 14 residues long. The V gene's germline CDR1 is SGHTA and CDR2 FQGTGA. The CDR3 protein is CASSLRGDNSPLFF. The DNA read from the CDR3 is TGTGCCAGCAGCTTAAGGGGGGATAATTCACCA.

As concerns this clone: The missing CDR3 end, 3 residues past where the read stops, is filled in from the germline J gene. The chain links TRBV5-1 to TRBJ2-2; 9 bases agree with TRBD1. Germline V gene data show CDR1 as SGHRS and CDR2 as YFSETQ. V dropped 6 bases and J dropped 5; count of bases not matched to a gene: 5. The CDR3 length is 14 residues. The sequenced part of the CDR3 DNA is TGCGCCAGCAATCCGGGACAGGGAACCGGGGAG. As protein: CASNPGQGTGE. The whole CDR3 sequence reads CASNPGQGTGELFF. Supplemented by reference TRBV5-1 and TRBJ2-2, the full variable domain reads KAGVTQTPRYLIKTRGQQVTLSCSPISGHRSVSWYQQTPGQGLQFLFEYFSETQRNKGNFPGRFSGRQFSNSRSEMNVSTLELGDSALYLCASNPGQGTGELFFGEGSRLTVL.

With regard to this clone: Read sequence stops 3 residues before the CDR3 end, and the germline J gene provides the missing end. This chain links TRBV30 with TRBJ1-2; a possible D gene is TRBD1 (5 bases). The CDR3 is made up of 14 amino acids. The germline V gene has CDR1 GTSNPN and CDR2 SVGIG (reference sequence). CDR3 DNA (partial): TGTGCCTGGAGTGACGGGGGGGACTACAATGAC. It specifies CAWSDGGDYND. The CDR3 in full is CAWSDGGDYNDYTF.

The CDR3 sequence is CSAIDRAFFSGNQPQHF. The DNA read from the CDR3 is TGCAGTGCCATTGACAGGGCGTTTTTCTCGGGCAATCAGCCC. The chain is built from TRBV20-1 and TRBJ1-5; 7 positions agree with TRBD1. The CDR3 extends 3 residues past the end of the read, so its final part is completed from the germline J gene. CDR1 is DFQATT, CDR2 SNEGSKA, per germline (reference sequence). The CDR3 loop spans 17 amino acids. With V trimmed by 6 bases and J by 2 bases, 16 bases remained unmatched.

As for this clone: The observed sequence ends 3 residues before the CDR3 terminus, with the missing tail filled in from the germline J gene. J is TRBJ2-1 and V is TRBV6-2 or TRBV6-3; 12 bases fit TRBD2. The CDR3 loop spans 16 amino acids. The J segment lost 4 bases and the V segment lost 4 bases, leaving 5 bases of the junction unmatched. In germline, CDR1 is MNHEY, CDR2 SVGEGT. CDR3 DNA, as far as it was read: TGTGCCAGCAGTTCCCCTAGCGGGAGGGGATACAATGAG. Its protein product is CASSSPSGRGYNE. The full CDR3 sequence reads CASSSPSGRGYNEQFF.

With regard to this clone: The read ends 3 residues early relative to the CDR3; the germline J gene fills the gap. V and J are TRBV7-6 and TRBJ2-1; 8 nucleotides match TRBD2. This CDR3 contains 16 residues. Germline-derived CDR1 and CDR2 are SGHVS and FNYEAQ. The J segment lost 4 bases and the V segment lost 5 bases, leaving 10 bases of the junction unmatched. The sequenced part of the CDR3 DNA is TGTGCCAGCAGCCAGATTAGCGGGGAAACGTACAATGAG. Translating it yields CASSQISGETYNE. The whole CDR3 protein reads CASSQISGETYNEQFF.

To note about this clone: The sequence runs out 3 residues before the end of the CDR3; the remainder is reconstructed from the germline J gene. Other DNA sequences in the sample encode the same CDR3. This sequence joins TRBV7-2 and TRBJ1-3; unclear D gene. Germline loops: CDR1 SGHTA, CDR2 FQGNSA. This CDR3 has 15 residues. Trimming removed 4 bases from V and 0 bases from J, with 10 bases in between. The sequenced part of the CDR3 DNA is TGTGCCAGCAGCTCTACAGCACTCTCTGGAAACACC. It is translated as CASSSTALSGNT. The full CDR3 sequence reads CASSSTALSGNTIYF.

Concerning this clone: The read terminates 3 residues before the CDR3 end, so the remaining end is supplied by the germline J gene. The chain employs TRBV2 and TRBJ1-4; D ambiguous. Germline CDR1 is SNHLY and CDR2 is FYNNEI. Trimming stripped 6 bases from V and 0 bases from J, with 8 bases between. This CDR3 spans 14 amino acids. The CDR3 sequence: CASRGATTNEKLFF. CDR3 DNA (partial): TGTGCCAGCAGGGGCGCGACAACTAATGAAAAA.

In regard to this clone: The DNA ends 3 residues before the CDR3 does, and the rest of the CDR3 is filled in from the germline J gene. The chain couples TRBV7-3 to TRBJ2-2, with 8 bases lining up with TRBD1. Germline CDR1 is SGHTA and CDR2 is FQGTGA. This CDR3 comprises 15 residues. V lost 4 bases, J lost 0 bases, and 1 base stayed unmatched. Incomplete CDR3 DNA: TGTGCCAGCAGCTCGACAGGGGCGAACACCGGGGAG. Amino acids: CASSSTGANTGE. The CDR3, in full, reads CASSSTGANTGELFF.

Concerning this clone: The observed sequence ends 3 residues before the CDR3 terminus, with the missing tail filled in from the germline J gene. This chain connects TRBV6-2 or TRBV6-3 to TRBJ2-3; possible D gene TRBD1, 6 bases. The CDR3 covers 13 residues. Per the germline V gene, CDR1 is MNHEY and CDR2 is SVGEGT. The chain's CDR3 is CASSALLAGAQYF. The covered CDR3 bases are TGTGCCAGCAGTGCCCTGCTTGCAGGGGCG.

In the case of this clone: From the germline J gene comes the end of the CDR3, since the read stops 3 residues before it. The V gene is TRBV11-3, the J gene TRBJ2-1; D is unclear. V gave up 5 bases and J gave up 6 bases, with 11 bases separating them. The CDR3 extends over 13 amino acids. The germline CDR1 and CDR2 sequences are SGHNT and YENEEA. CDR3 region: CASSPRSGNEQFF. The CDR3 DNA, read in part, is TGTGCCAGCAGCCCAAGATCGGGCAATGAG. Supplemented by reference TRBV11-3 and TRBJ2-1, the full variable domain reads EAGVVQSPRYKIIEKKQPVAFWCNPISGHNTLYWYLQNLGQGPELLIRYENEEAVDDSQLPKDRFSAERLKGVDSTLKIQPAELGDSAVYLCASSPRSGNEQFFGPGTRLTVL.

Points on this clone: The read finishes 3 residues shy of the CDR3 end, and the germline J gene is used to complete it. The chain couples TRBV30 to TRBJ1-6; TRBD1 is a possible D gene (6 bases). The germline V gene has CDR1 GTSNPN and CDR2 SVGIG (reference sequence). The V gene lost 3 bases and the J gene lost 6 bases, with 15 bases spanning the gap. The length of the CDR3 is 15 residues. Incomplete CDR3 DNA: TGTGCCTGGAGGCTCCTGACAGGAGGTAATTCACCC. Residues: CAWRLLTGGNSP. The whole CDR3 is CAWRLLTGGNSPLHF. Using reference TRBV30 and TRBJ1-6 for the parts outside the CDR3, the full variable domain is SQTIHQWPATLVQPVGSPLSLECTVEGTSNPNLYWYRQAAGRGLQLLFYSVGIGQISSEVPQNLSASRPQDRQFILSSKKLLLSDSGFYLCAWRLLTGGNSPLHFGNGTRLTVT.

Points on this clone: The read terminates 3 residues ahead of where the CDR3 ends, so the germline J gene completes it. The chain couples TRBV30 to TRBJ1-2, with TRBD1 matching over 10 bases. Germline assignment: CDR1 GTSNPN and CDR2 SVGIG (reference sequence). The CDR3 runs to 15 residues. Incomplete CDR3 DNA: TGTGCCTGGAATCGGGACAGGGGTGGTCGGAATGAC. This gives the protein CAWNRDRGGRND. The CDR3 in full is CAWNRDRGGRNDYTF.

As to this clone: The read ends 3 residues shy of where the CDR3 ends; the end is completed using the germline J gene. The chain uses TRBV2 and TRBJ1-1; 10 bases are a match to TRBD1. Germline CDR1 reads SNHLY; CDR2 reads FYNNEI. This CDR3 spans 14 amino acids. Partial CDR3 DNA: TGTGCCAGCGCCGGACAGGGGGGTGCCTACGAG. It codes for CASAGQGGAYE. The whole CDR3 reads CASAGQGGAYEAFF.

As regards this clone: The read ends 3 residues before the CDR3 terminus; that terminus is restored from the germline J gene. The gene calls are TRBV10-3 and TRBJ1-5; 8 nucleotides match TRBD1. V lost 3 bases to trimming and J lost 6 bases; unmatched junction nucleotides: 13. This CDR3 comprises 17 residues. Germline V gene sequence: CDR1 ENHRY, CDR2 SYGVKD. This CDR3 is CAISESIQGAGSQPQHF. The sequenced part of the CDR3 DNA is TGTGCCATCAGTGAAAGCATCCAGGGGGCCGGGAGTCAGCCC.

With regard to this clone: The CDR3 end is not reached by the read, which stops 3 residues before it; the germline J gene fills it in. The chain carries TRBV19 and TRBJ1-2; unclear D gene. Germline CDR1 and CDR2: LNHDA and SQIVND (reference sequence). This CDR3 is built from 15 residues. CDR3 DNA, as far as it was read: TGTGCCAGTAGTACTTCTGAGGCGGGATACAATGAC. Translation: CASSTSEAGYND. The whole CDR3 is CASSTSEAGYNDYTF. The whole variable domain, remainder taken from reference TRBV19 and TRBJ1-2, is DGGITQSPKYLFRKEGQNVTLSCEQNLNHDAMYWYRQDPGQGLRLIYYSQIVNDFQKGDIAEGYSVSREKKESFPLTVTSAQKNPTAFYLCASSTSEAGYNDYTFGSGTRLTVV.

Incomplete CDR3 DNA: TGTGCCAGTAGTTCTCAATTTACCGGGACAGGGGGCAATCAGCCG. Translating it yields CASSSQFTGTGGNQP. The entire CDR3 sequence reads CASSSQFTGTGGNQPQYF. The genes are TRBV19 and TRBJ2-3, with 12 positions matching TRBD1. From the germline J gene comes the end of the CDR3, since the read stops 3 residues before it. The germline V gene encodes CDR1 LNHDA and CDR2 SQIVND (reference sequence). CDR3 length: 18 residues.

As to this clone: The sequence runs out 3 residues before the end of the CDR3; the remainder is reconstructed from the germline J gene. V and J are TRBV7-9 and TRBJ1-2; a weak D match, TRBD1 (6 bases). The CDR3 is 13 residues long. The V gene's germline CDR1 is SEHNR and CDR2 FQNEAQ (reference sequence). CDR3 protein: CASGRTADYDYTF. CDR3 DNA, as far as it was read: TGTGCCAGCGGACGGACAGCGGATTACGAC.

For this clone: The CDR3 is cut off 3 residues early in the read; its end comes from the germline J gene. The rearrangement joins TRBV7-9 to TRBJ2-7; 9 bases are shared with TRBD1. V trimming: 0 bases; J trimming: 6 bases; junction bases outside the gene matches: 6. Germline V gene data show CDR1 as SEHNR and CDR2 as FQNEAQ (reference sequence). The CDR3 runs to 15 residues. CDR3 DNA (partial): TGTGCCAGCAGCTTAGCGGGGACAGGGACCGGCGAG. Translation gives CASSLAGTGTGE. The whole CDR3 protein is CASSLAGTGTGEQYF. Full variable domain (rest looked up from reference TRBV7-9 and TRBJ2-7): DTGVSQNPRHKITKRGQNVTFRCDPISEHNRLYWYRQTLGQGPEFLTYFQNEAQLEKSRLLSDRFSAERPKGSFSTLEIQRTEQGDSAMYLCASSLAGTGTGEQYFGPGTRLTVT.